This paragraph covers one TCR beta chain sequence. Treatment denoted: roughly 18 received Ad26.COV2.S at low or high dose, single or two shots; about 5 received placebo; per-sample allocation not given. Material that was analyzed had been drawn on day 63 after the first vaccine or placebo injection. The data belong to a study of Ad26.COV2.S vaccination and SARS-CoV-2 variants. The CDR3 spans 14 residues. Trimming at V came to 0 bases and at J to 15 bases, leaving 9 bases not matched to a gene. CDR1 is LGHNA and CDR2 is YSLEER in the germline V gene. Measured with immunoSEQ multiplex PCR; TCRdb has only the in-frame clones, and not every one. The sample yields more than 300,000 clones, more than 70% seen once.

Source: peripheral blood, taken in a trial of Ad26.COV2.S vaccine versus placebo. The chain has TRBV4-3 and TRBJ2-1, with 9 nucleotides matching TRBD1. The sequence came from a person between 18 and 65 years old who received the Ad26.COV2.S COVID-19 vaccine or a placebo. The CDR3 DNA is TGCGCCAGCAGCCAAGATTTGGGGGACAGGGTTTTGTTCTTC. Residues: CASSQDLGDRVLFF.